The 14 T cell receptor beta chains given below trace back to one sample, sequenced in a study of blood T cell repertoires in COVID-19. Using immunoSEQ multiplex PCR, the repertoire was profiled, and TCRdb retains in-frame clones only, with some absent. The repertoire holds 29,000 or so clones, roughly nine tenths seen once, with 3.5% in the top ten. Sequences were obtained from peripheral blood. The origin of the receptors is a human donor in a cohort sampled during active COVID-19.

The chain joins TRBV25-1 to TRBJ2-4; D possibly corresponds to TRBD1 (6 bases). Germline CDR1 MGHDK, CDR2 SYGVNS. CDR3 length: 15 residues. The germline V and J ends were trimmed by 3 bases and 4 bases, with 13 bases remaining between them. CDR3 region: CASSDTWGQKNIQYF. The CDR3 DNA sequence: TGTGCCAGCAGTGATACCTGGGGGCAAAAAAACATTCAGTACTTC. Looking up the rest from reference TRBV25-1 and TRBJ2-4 gives the full variable domain: EADIYQTPRYLVIGTGKKITLECSQTMGHDKMYWYQQDPGMELHLIHYSYGVNSTEKGDLSSESTVSRIRTEHFPLTLESARPSHTSQYLCASSDTWGQKNIQYFGAGTRLSVL.

V is TRBV3-1 (or the pseudogene TRBV3-2) and J is TRBJ1-2; 7 bases align to TRBD1. Germline loops: CDR1 LGHDT, CDR2 YNNKEL (reference sequence). The CDR3 spans 13 residues. Trimming cost V 1 base and J 4 bases; bases outside gene matches: 0. This CDR3 reads CASSQGTGYGYTF. The DNA of the CDR3 is TGTGCCAGCAGCCAAGGGACAGGCTATGGCTACACCTTC.

The rearrangement joins TRBV6-4 to TRBJ2-5; D is possibly TRBD1 (6 bases). This CDR3 spans 13 amino acids. Trimming removed 6 bases from V and 4 bases from J, with 12 bases in between. Germline values: CDR1 MRHNA, CDR2 SNTAGT. The chain's CDR3 is CASSREQGETQYF. DNA for the CDR3: TGTGCCAGCAGCCGCGAACAGGGAGAGACCCAGTACTTC.

The count of this clone is one. The V gene is TRBV7-8, the J gene TRBJ1-2; the D is unclear. The CDR3 contains 16 residues. V lost 5 bases, J lost 4 bases, and 20 bases lay in between. Germline loops: CDR1 SGHVS, CDR2 FQNEAQ. CDR3 nucleotide sequence: TGTGCCAGCAGCGTCGGAGGTAGAGACCCCATCTATGGCTACACCTTC. Amino acids: CASSVGGRDPIYGYTF.

The rearrangement joins TRBV30 to TRBJ2-2; tentatively, D is TRBD1 (7 bases). Trimming took 4 bases from V and 4 from J, leaving 13 bases between them. The CDR3 loop spans 14 amino acids. Per germline, CDR1 GTSNPN and CDR2 SVGIG (reference sequence). The CDR3 nucleotides read TGTGCCTGGACGGTGCAGGGGGGCACCGGGGAGCTGTTTTTT. This translates into CAWTVQGGTGELFF. The full variable domain, its missing parts supplied by reference TRBV30 and TRBJ2-2, is SQTIHQWPATLVQPVGSPLSLECTVEGTSNPNLYWYRQAAGRGLQLLFYSVGIGQISSEVPQNLSASRPQDRQFILSSKKLLLSDSGFYLCAWTVQGGTGELFFGEGSRLTVL.

This rearrangement joins TRBV29-1 to TRBJ2-1; TRBD1 is a possible D gene (6 bases). Trimming cost V 6 bases and J 0 bases, with 9 bases left between them. Looked up from germline, CDR1 is SQVTM and CDR2 is ANQGSEA. There are 13 residues in the CDR3. The CDR3 is CSVDRSSYNEQFF. Here the CDR3 DNA reads TGCAGCGTCGACAGGTCCTCCTACAATGAGCAGTTCTTC.

J is TRBJ2-5 and V is TRBV5-6; D gene unclear. The V gene lost 0 bases and the J gene lost 4 bases, with 16 bases spanning the gap. Germline-derived CDR1 and CDR2 are SGHDT and YYEEEE. The CDR3 sequence is 16 residues long. The CDR3 region is CASSLGPPKILETQYF. As DNA, the CDR3 is TGTGCCAGCAGCTTGGGCCCGCCTAAAATCTTAGAGACCCAGTACTTC. Looking up the rest from reference TRBV5-6 and TRBJ2-5 gives the full variable domain: DAGVTQSPTHLIKTRGQQVTLRCSPKSGHDTVSWYQQALGQGPQFIFQYYEEEERQRGNFPDRFSGHQFPNYSSELNVNALLLGDSALYLCASSLGPPKILETQYFGPGTRLLVL.

The chain links TRBV5-1 to TRBJ1-3, with 10 bases identical to TRBD1. Germline assignment: CDR1 SGHRS and CDR2 YFSETQ. J lost 6 bases, V lost 5 bases, and 2 bases had no gene match. This CDR3 is built from 13 residues. CDR3 nucleotides: TGCGCCAGCAGGGGGACAGGGGAAAACACCATATATTTT. Its translation is CASRGTGENTIYF. Full variable domain (remainder filled in from reference TRBV5-1 and TRBJ1-3): KAGVTQTPRYLIKTRGQQVTLSCSPISGHRSVSWYQQTPGQGLQFLFEYFSETQRNKGNFPGRFSGRQFSNSRSEMNVSTLELGDSALYLCASRGTGENTIYFGEGSWLTVV.

This chain joins TRBV6-5 and TRBJ2-2; 8 nucleotides agree with TRBD1. The V segment lost 2 bases and the J segment 1 base; nucleotides outside the gene matches: 0. The germline CDR1 and CDR2 sequences are MNHEY and SVGAGI. The CDR3 runs 15 residues. The CDR3: CASSYGTGNTGELFF. The DNA for the CDR3 is TGTGCCAGCAGTTACGGGACAGGGAACACCGGGGAGCTGTTTTTT.

The V and J genes are TRBV21-1 and TRBJ1-5. TRBV21-1 is tagged as a pseudogene. There are 14 residues in the CDR3. CDR3: CASSNWRAGRPQHF. The DNA for the CDR3 is TGTGCCAGCAGCAACTGGCGAGCTGGGAGGCCCCAGCATTTT.

CDR3 bases: TGTGCCAGCAGTTCCGGGACAGGGAAGGGGGCCAACGTCCTGACTTTC. Its translation: CASSSGTGKGANVLTF. The rearrangement joins TRBV28 to TRBJ2-6, with 9 bases lining up with TRBD1. Trimming at V came to 4 bases and at J to 4 bases, leaving 5 bases not matched to a gene. Germline CDR1 is MDHEN and CDR2 is SYDVKM. CDR3 length equals 16 residues.

V gene TRBV19 combines with J gene TRBJ2-7; 11 bases map to TRBD2. V shed 7 bases, J shed 3 bases, and the junction held 5 bases outside the gene matches. The germline CDR1 and CDR2 sequences are LNHDA and SQIVND (reference sequence). The CDR3 contains 14 residues. The CDR3 sequence: CASTPGTSGYEQYF. The CDR3 nucleotides read TGTGCCAGTACCCCCGGGACTAGCGGCTACGAGCAGTACTTC.

The gene calls are TRBV27 and TRBJ2-5, with 8 bases matching TRBD2. This CDR3 has 14 residues. From germline, CDR1 is MNHEY and CDR2 SMNVEV (reference sequence). V shed 5 bases and J 5 bases; nucleotides not matched to a gene: 7. CDR3 region: CASSGLAGMETQYF. The CDR3 DNA is TGTGCCAGCAGTGGGCTAGCGGGTATGGAGACCCAGTACTTC.

This chain links TRBV6-4 with TRBJ1-1; possibly TRBD1 for D (6 bases). V dropped 6 bases and J dropped 8 bases, with 13 bases sitting between them. In germline, CDR1 is MRHNA, CDR2 SNTAGT. The CDR3 consists of 12 residues. The DNA for the CDR3 is TGTGCCAGCAGCCCAGGGGATGGCGAAGCTTTCTTT. Protein sequence: CASSPGDGEAFF.